This T cell receptor beta chain came from a study of blood T cell repertoires in COVID-19 (dated by TCRdb to about 2020). The study in broad terms: The collaborator samples originated in the United States, Italy and Spain and spanned the acute and convalescent phases of COVID-19. The material from the prospective study consisted of cDNA or gDNA derived from T cells, B-cell-depleted T cells, or PBMCs. The dataset comprised deeply sampled blood TCRbeta repertoires from subjects exposed to, actively infected with, or recovered from COVID-19. The repertoires were made available in a free public database intended to serve as a resource for research on the immune response to SARS-CoV-2. Samples were obtained from the ongoing ImmuneRACE study (first 160 participants) and from some 1,300 subjects provided by 6 global collaborators. A de-identified subject ID, COVID-19 status, age in years and sex were almost always included in the sample metadata. Where HLA class I and class II types were available, the types were taken from metadata supplied by the sample provider, not from assay-based typing. On the study overall, not on this receptor specifically: The quantity of clinical and demographic metadata differed by source and by participant and was supplied without curation.

From cysteine to phenylalanine, the CDR3 is 15 amino acids long. Of all the DNA, just the CDR3 is kept, 45 bases in frame from base 1. Trimming costs V 0 bases and J 3 bases, and their ends lie 11 bases apart. For CDR1 and CDR2, the germline V gene lists MGHRA and YSYEKL. Whole blood was collected in K2EDTA tubes by collaborating institutions according to the institutions' own protocols. For TCRbeta analysis, collaborators shipped samples in one of three forms: frozen whole blood, isolated PBMCs, or DNA extracted from either of those sample types. TCRbeta CDR3 regions were amplified from genomic DNA using the immunoSEQ Assay, a bias-controlled multiplex PCR. Per the original workflow: Nucleated cell counts per sample were estimated from amplification of reference gene primers within the assay. To quantify the absolute abundance of each unique TCRbeta CDR3 rearrangement, sequence reads were collapsed and filtered. Productive Simpson clonality was computed per sample as the square root of Simpson's diversity index over productive rearrangements. The clones in this table, taken by TCRdb from immuneACCESS, are in-frame only. Not every clone is retained; where verified, under half of the shortfall comes from an unresolved V gene, and the cause of the rest is unknown. For V, J and clone size, that table is used; D and trimming come from the DNA. For this sample the table gives around 64,000 clones, of which approximately 90% were detected only once. Clones ranked in the top ten supply roughly 3.2% of the sample.

As for this clone: Its antigen remains undetermined. Base qualities were left out, and no much larger clone turns up one base away.

This clonotype originated in a middle-aged man with active COVID-19. The sequencing input was peripheral blood. This chain is built from TRBV4-1 and TRBJ1-2; confidence is insufficient to name the D gene. The CDR3 sequence is CASSQDPTGYYGYTF. The nucleotides read TGCGCCAGCAGCCAAGACCCAACGGGGTACTATGGCTACACCTTC.